The present T cell receptor (beta chain) was sequenced within a study of control samples from healthy donors and cancer patients. CDR1 is SQVTM and CDR2 is ANQGSEA in the germline V gene. The CDR3 runs 16 residues. The J segment lost 8 bases and the V segment lost 7 bases, leaving 20 bases of the junction unmatched. TCRdb's table, derived via immunoSEQ multiplex PCR, lists solely in-frame clones and lacks some. The data show around 130,000 clones, 91% seen once. This clone was counted only a few times. V is TRBV29-1 and J is TRBJ2-1; 7 bases are a match to TRBD1. Sequenced material: blood. This TCR was recovered from a man aged 18-30 years in good health. CDR3 DNA sequence: TGCAGCGCCCCTCCCCCTACAGGGGAAAACTTGGATGAGCAGTTCTTC. Its translation: CSAPPPTGENLDEQFF.